This T cell receptor (beta chain) stems from a study of cytomegalovirus exposure and HLA in healthy donors. PCR involved 60 Vbeta and 13 Jbeta primers. Clones were read by immunoSEQ multiplex PCR, and TCRdb kept only the in-frame ones, dropping some. The sample yields roughly 140,000 clones, around three quarters seen once. Study results and caveats: Later, TCR association rates were found to vary by HLA locus, highest for DRB1 and lowest for HLA-C.

About this clone itself: Its antigen is still unknown.

Trimming cost V 2 bases and J 3 bases; bases outside gene matches: 3. CDR3 length equals 14 residues. The germline CDR1 and CDR2 sequences are MNHNS and SASEGT. The V call is TRBV6-1, the J call TRBJ2-7; 8 bases map to TRBD2. The sequenced material came from PBMCs. The TCR sequence derives from a woman between 35 and 50 years old in good health and CMV-seropositive. The CDR3 nucleotides are TGTGCCAGCAGTGAACGGGGGACTAGCTACGAGCAGTACTTC. Translating gives CASSERGTSYEQYF.